This is a list of T cell receptor beta chains from one sample in a study of blood T cell repertoires in COVID-19. The method was immunoSEQ multiplex PCR; TCRdb's version includes in-frame clones alone and lacks a portion of them. The sample gives tens of thousands of clones, approximately 90% of which show up once; roughly 6.5% is in the top ten. The sample was peripheral blood. The source of these receptors is a woman aged 55 to 70 with COVID-19, enrolled during active disease. Each CDR3 is given with its conserved first and last residue. D genes are given only for firm matches. For some rows the clone size is stated as once, few or many, or as a class when expanded; others skip it.

D: NA
size: NA
J: TRBJ2-7
V: TRBV24-1
CDR3: CATSDLPALPLDSFRAYEQYF
DNA: TGTGCCACCAGTGATTTGCCGGCTCTTCCCCTAGATTCGTTCAGGGCCTACGAGCAGTACTTC

D: NA
size: NA
J: TRBJ2-2
V: TRBV3-1/TRBV3-2
CDR3: CASTQARTPGTGELFF
DNA: TGTGCCAGCACCCAGGCGCGAACCCCGGGCACCGGGGAGCTGTTTTTT

D: NA
size: once
J: TRBJ2-7
V: TRBV7-8
CDR3: CASSLTDREQYF
DNA: TGTGCCAGCAGCTTGACAGATCGAGAGCAGTACTTC

D: NA
size: NA
J: TRBJ1-1
V: TRBV6-5
CDR3: CASTRSIMNTEAFF
DNA: TGTGCCAGCACCAGGTCTATTATGAACACTGAAGCTTTCTTT

D: TRBD1
size: NA
J: TRBJ2-3
V: TRBV20-1
CDR3: CSASRVTGETDTQYF
DNA: TGCAGTGCTAGTAGGGTGACAGGGGAGACAGATACGCAGTATTTT

D: TRBD1
size: NA
J: TRBJ2-3
V: TRBV19
CDR3: CASSAGQGVPTQYF
DNA: TGTGCCAGTAGTGCGGGACAGGGAGTTCCTACGCAGTATTTT

D: NA
size: NA
J: TRBJ1-1
V: TRBV2
CDR3: CASSRGIWSFF
DNA: TGTGCCAGCAGCAGGGGAATTTGGTCTTTCTTT

D: NA
size: NA
J: TRBJ1-4
V: TRBV3-1/TRBV3-2
CDR3: CASSFLELQNEKLFF
DNA: TGTGCCAGCAGCTTCTTGGAGCTACAAAATGAAAAACTGTTTTTT

D: TRBD1
size: NA
J: TRBJ2-2
V: TRBV6-4
CDR3: CASSDSTGETGELFF
DNA: TGTGCCAGCAGTGACTCTACAGGGGAAACCGGGGAGCTGTTTTTT

D: NA
size: NA
J: TRBJ1-2
V: TRBV2
CDR3: CASRKLGRDYGYTF
DNA: TGTGCCAGCAGGAAGTTGGGCCGTGACTATGGCTACACCTTC

D: NA
size: few
J: TRBJ2-4
V: TRBV27
CDR3: CASSGGGRAKNIQYF
DNA: TGTGCCAGCAGTGGGGGAGGCCGAGCCAAAAACATTCAGTACTTC

D: NA
size: NA
J: TRBJ2-1
V: TRBV7-9
CDR3: CAGGSGALYNEQFF
DNA: TGTGCCGGGGGTAGCGGAGCCCTTTACAATGAGCAGTTCTTC

D: TRBD1
size: NA
J: TRBJ2-2
V: TRBV4-1
CDR3: CASSRTGGTGELFF
DNA: TGCGCCAGCAGCCGGACAGGGGGAACCGGGGAGCTGTTTTTT

D: TRBD1
size: NA
J: TRBJ2-5
V: TRBV6-5
CDR3: CASSRTGYQETQYF
DNA: TGTGCCAGCAGTCGGACAGGGTATCAAGAGACCCAGTACTTC

D: TRBD2
size: NA
J: TRBJ2-2
V: TRBV28
CDR3: CASSLRLAGVPGELFF
DNA: TGTGCCAGCAGTTTGCGACTAGCGGGAGTTCCCGGGGAGCTGTTTTTT

D: NA
size: NA
J: TRBJ2-1
V: TRBV5-6
CDR3: CASSRRAGYNEQFF
DNA: TGTGCCAGCAGCCGTAGGGCGGGCTACAATGAGCAGTTCTTC

D: NA
size: NA
J: TRBJ2-1
V: TRBV24-1
CDR3: CATGEGGVEQFF
DNA: TGTGCCACCGGTGAAGGAGGGGTTGAGCAGTTCTTC

D: TRBD1
size: NA
J: TRBJ1-1
V: TRBV25-1
CDR3: CASSPPTGTANTEAFF
DNA: TGTGCCAGCAGTCCACCAACGGGGACAGCGAACACTGAAGCTTTCTTT

D: TRBD2
size: NA
J: TRBJ2-5
V: TRBV19
CDR3: CASGLNSLAGDLETQYF
DNA: TGTGCCAGCGGCCTTAATAGTCTAGCGGGAGATCTGGAGACCCAGTACTTC

D: NA
size: few
J: TRBJ2-1
V: TRBV2
CDR3: CASKWAGPGGEQFF
DNA: TGTGCCAGCAAATGGGCGGGACCAGGCGGCGAGCAGTTCTTC

D: TRBD2
size: NA
J: TRBJ2-3
V: TRBV2
CDR3: CASSEAKLTSGKTDTQYF
DNA: TGTGCCAGCAGTGAAGCGAAATTGACTAGCGGGAAAACAGATACGCAGTATTTT

D: NA
size: NA
J: TRBJ1-1
V: TRBV27
CDR3: CASSSEGNTEAFF
DNA: TGTGCCAGCAGTTCGGAGGGAAACACTGAAGCTTTCTTT

D: NA
size: few
J: TRBJ1-5
V: TRBV19
CDR3: CASSTGNQPQHF
DNA: TGTGCCAGTAGTACTGGCAATCAGCCCCAGCATTTT

D: TRBD1
size: NA
J: TRBJ1-5
V: TRBV29-1
CDR3: CSVGQGLGQPQHF
DNA: TGCAGCGTGGGACAGGGGTTAGGACAGCCCCAGCATTTT

D: TRBD1
size: NA
J: TRBJ1-2
V: TRBV7-8
CDR3: CASSVTGQGSYGYTF
DNA: TGTGCCAGCAGCGTGACGGGACAGGGTTCCTATGGCTACACCTTC

D: TRBD1
size: NA
J: TRBJ1-2
V: TRBV6-5
CDR3: CASSNYGTGAGYTF
DNA: TGTGCCAGCAGCAATTACGGGACAGGGGCTGGCTACACCTTC

D: NA
size: NA
J: TRBJ2-2
V: TRBV21-1
CDR3: CASSPRLGAGELFF
DNA: TGTGCCAGCAGCCCTCGGCTCGGGGCCGGGGAGCTGTTTTTT

D: NA
size: NA
J: TRBJ1-1
V: TRBV5-1
CDR3: CASSITGLNTEAFF
DNA: TGCGCCAGCAGCATAACAGGGTTGAACACTGAAGCTTTCTTT

D: NA
size: NA
J: TRBJ2-5
V: TRBV6-5
CDR3: CASSPQGGETQYF
DNA: TGTGCCAGCAGTCCCCAGGGTGGAGAGACCCAGTACTTC

D: NA
size: NA
J: TRBJ2-2
V: TRBV11-2
CDR3: CASSSIRDTNTGELFF
DNA: TGTGCCAGCAGCTCAATCCGGGACACCAACACCGGGGAGCTGTTTTTT

D: TRBD1
size: NA
J: TRBJ1-1
V: TRBV28
CDR3: CASSLSGQYTEAFF
DNA: TGTGCCAGCAGTTTATCGGGACAGTACACTGAAGCTTTCTTT

D: TRBD1
size: once
J: TRBJ2-1
V: TRBV19
CDR3: CASSMKGQGDNEQFF
DNA: TGTGCCAGTAGTATGAAAGGTCAGGGGGACAATGAGCAGTTCTTC

D: NA
size: once
J: TRBJ2-1
V: TRBV19
CDR3: CASSIALKAGTSQFF
DNA: TGTGCCAGTAGTATAGCCCTAAAGGCTGGGACTTCTCAGTTCTTC

D: NA
size: NA
J: TRBJ1-5
V: TRBV10-1
CDR3: CASGRWGHSNQPQHF
DNA: TGCGCCAGCGGCCGATGGGGCCATAGCAATCAGCCCCAGCATTTT

D: TRBD2
size: NA
J: TRBJ2-1
V: TRBV5-4
CDR3: CASSSPGGSGITEQFF
DNA: TGTGCCAGCAGCTCTCCGGGGGGTAGCGGGATAACTGAGCAGTTCTTC

D: TRBD2
size: few
J: TRBJ2-5
V: TRBV19
CDR3: CASSMVASGSQGTQYF
DNA: TGTGCCAGTAGTATGGTTGCTAGCGGGAGTCAGGGGACCCAGTACTTC

D: NA
size: NA
J: TRBJ2-1
V: TRBV6-6
CDR3: CASSYSSLASGEQFF
DNA: TGTGCCAGCAGTTACTCGAGCCTAGCTTCTGGTGAGCAGTTCTTC

D: TRBD1
size: NA
J: TRBJ1-5
V: TRBV24-1
CDR3: CATSEDRGNQPQHF
DNA: TGTGCCACCAGTGAGGACAGGGGTAATCAGCCCCAGCATTTT

D: TRBD1
size: NA
J: TRBJ1-3
V: TRBV6-1
CDR3: CASSDGTGYGNTIYF
DNA: TGTGCCAGCAGTGACGGGACAGGGTACGGAAACACCATATATTTT

D: NA
size: NA
J: TRBJ1-6
V: TRBV10-1
CDR3: CASSFGGPGSPLHF
DNA: TGCGCCAGCAGTTTCGGGGGGCCAGGTTCACCCCTCCACTTT

D: TRBD1
size: NA
J: TRBJ1-2
V: TRBV6-1
CDR3: CASSERGQALGYTF
DNA: TGTGCCAGCAGTGAACGGGGACAGGCGCTTGGCTACACCTTC

D: NA
size: NA
J: TRBJ1-1
V: TRBV10-3
CDR3: CAISDVPAEAFF
DNA: TGTGCCATCAGTGATGTCCCGGCTGAAGCTTTCTTT

D: TRBD2
size: NA
J: TRBJ2-7
V: TRBV5-1
CDR3: CASRTSVTAVYEQYF
DNA: TGCGCCAGCCGGACTAGCGTTACTGCTGTTTACGAGCAGTACTTC

D: NA
size: NA
J: TRBJ1-1
V: TRBV2
CDR3: CASRPRGSGTEAFF
DNA: TGTGCCAGCAGACCACGGGGTTCGGGCACTGAAGCTTTCTTT

D: TRBD2
size: NA
J: TRBJ2-1
V: TRBV11-2
CDR3: CASSQTGTSGSYNEQFF
DNA: TGTGCCAGCAGCCAAACCGGGACTAGCGGGTCTTACAATGAGCAGTTCTTC

D: TRBD2
size: once
J: TRBJ2-3
V: TRBV9
CDR3: CASSVGGATSGDTQYF
DNA: TGTGCCAGCAGCGTAGGAGGCGCGACTAGCGGGGATACGCAGTATTTT

D: TRBD1
size: NA
J: TRBJ2-6
V: TRBV6-6
CDR3: CASSRRSTPGQQFSGANVLTF
DNA: TGTGCCAGCAGTCGCCGCTCAACCCCGGGACAGCAATTCTCTGGGGCCAACGTCCTGACTTTC

D: TRBD1
size: NA
J: TRBJ1-2
V: TRBV5-4
CDR3: CASSSDRDVYGYTF
DNA: TGTGCCAGCAGCTCGGACAGGGATGTCTATGGCTACACCTTC

D: TRBD1
size: NA
J: TRBJ1-1
V: TRBV19
CDR3: CASSRDRVAEAFF
DNA: TGTGCCAGTAGCCGGGACAGGGTGGCTGAAGCTTTCTTT

D: TRBD1
size: NA
J: TRBJ1-2
V: TRBV28
CDR3: CASTQDRGWGYGYTF
DNA: TGTGCCAGCACCCAGGACAGGGGTTGGGGGTATGGCTACACCTTC

D: TRBD1
size: NA
J: TRBJ1-1
V: TRBV7-8
CDR3: CASSFSGTGNTEAFF
DNA: TGTGCCAGCAGCTTTTCCGGGACAGGGAACACTGAAGCTTTCTTT

D: TRBD1
size: few
J: TRBJ2-1
V: TRBV5-5
CDR3: CASSLVWTGGYNEQFF
DNA: TGTGCCAGCAGCTTGGTCTGGACAGGAGGTTACAATGAGCAGTTCTTC

D: TRBD1
size: NA
J: TRBJ2-3
V: TRBV28
CDR3: CASPARTGDTDTQYF
DNA: TGTGCCAGCCCAGCCCGAACAGGGGACACAGATACGCAGTATTTT

D: NA
size: NA
J: TRBJ2-1
V: TRBV11-3
CDR3: CASSLGQGEQFF
DNA: TGTGCCAGCAGCTTAGGCCAGGGCGAGCAGTTCTTC

D: NA
size: NA
J: TRBJ1-5
V: TRBV11-3
CDR3: CASSLHSNQPQHF
DNA: TGTGCCAGCAGCTTACATAGCAATCAGCCCCAGCATTTT

D: NA
size: NA
J: TRBJ2-3
V: TRBV4-1
CDR3: CASSLQTADTQYF
DNA: TGCGCCAGCAGCCTCCAAACGGCAGATACGCAGTATTTT